The 17 T cell receptor beta chains presented below share a single source sample, sequenced in a study of glioma-infiltrating T cells. Using RNA template, CDR3s of TCR alpha and beta were amplified with iRepertoire arm-PCR. From the multiplex PCR reads, TCRdb called clonotypes with MiXCR, one entry per CDR3 protein. Among approximately 100,000 distinct CDR3 sequences listed, around a quarter were seen once. The specimen sequenced was glioma tissue, nonneoplastic brain tissue, or PBMCs (not recorded which). The receptor source for this set is a human donor with low-grade glioma or glioblastoma, undergoing nonglioma brain surgery, or in good health (not recorded which).

This clonotype was found many times. The V call is TRBV2, the J call TRBJ1-1, with D unclear. This CDR3 has 13 amino acids. V was pared by 4 bases and J by 1 base, with 7 bases between. Germline CDR1 and CDR2: SNHLY and FYNNEI. CDR3 in DNA: TGTGCCAGCAGTGGGGCTCGGAACACTGAAGCTTTCTTT. It codes for CASSGARNTEAFF.

Points on this clonotype: This sequence may be a read error, since a much larger clone differs from it by one base. In this CDR3 the conserved last residue, phenylalanine or tryptophan, is missing, so a read error is likely. The chain combines TRBV7-3 with TRBJ2-1; the D gene is possibly TRBD1 (6 bases). Trimming pared 5 bases from V and 4 bases from J, leaving 15 bases between. Germline CDR1 reads SGHTA; CDR2 reads FQGTGA. This CDR3 region has 15 residues. For the CDR3, the DNA is TGTGCCAGCAGCCCGGCCCGGACAGTTTACAATGAGCAGTTCCTC. Its translation is CASSPARTVYNEQFL.

This clonotype was observed many times. V usage is TRBV7-9 and J usage is TRBJ2-3; TRBD2 matches at 10 bases. Unmatched junction bases numbered 11, after V lost 4 bases and J lost 4 bases. This CDR3 contains 17 residues. Per germline, CDR1 SEHNR and CDR2 FQNEAQ (reference sequence). CDR3 amino acids: CASSSLRGLADADTQYF. Here the CDR3 DNA reads TGTGCCAGCAGCTCCCTCCGCGGACTAGCGGACGCAGATACGCAGTATTTT.

This clonotype was found many times. CDR3 bases: TGTGCCAGCAGCTATAAAACTGGCGGATCCGTTTACGAGCAGTACTTC. Its protein product is CASSYKTGGSVYEQYF. The chain employs TRBV7-2 and TRBJ2-7, with unresolved D. V lost 4 bases and J 4 bases, leaving 20 bases between the germline ends. The CDR3 is 16 amino acids. Germline V gene lookup returns CDR1 SGHTA and CDR2 FQGNSA.

This rearrangement joins TRBV6-6 to TRBJ1-6; D is ambiguous. V dropped 2 bases and J dropped 7 bases, with 6 bases sitting between them. Germline V gene sequence: CDR1 MNHNY, CDR2 SVGAGI (reference sequence). The CDR3 contains 13 residues. The DNA of the CDR3 is TGTGCCAGCAGTTACCGACCCAATTCACCCCTCCACTTT. Translated: CASSYRPNSPLHF.

This clonotype was detected ten times or more. The V call is TRBV5-8, the J call TRBJ1-5; a weak D match, TRBD1 (5 bases). CDR1 is SGHTS and CDR2 is YDEGEE in the germline V gene. The length of the CDR3 is 15 residues. V gave up 4 bases and J gave up 4 bases, with 15 bases separating them. The chain's CDR3 is CASSSAGVGNQPQHF. The CDR3, as DNA: TGTGCCAGCAGCAGTGCGGGGGTAGGGAATCAGCCCCAGCATTTT.

The chain joins TRBV7-3 to TRBJ2-5; 7 bases align to TRBD1. The J segment lost 5 bases and the V segment lost 7 bases, leaving 10 bases of the junction unmatched. This CDR3 contains 14 residues. Germline V gene data show CDR1 as SGHTA and CDR2 as FQGTGA. CDR3 bases: TGTGCCAGCAACCCAAGGGGGCAGGGGGAGACCCAGTACTTC. This sequence encodes CASNPRGQGETQYF.

Many counts were recorded for this clonotype. This chain links TRBV20-1 with TRBJ2-7; 7 positions match TRBD1. V gave up 3 bases and J gave up 1 base; unmatched junction bases: 6. The CDR3 consists of 14 residues. In germline, CDR1 is DFQATT, CDR2 SNEGSKA (reference sequence). In DNA form, the CDR3 reads TGCAGTGCTAGGAGGGGGCGCGGTTCCTACGAGCAGTACTTC. It encodes CSARRGRGSYEQYF.

This clonotype was seen at least ten times. The V call is TRBV6-2 or TRBV6-3, the J call TRBJ2-6, with no clear D. Deletions cut 6 bases from V and 4 bases from J, with 7 bases between. CDR1 is MNHEY and CDR2 is SVGEGT in the germline V gene. The CDR3 is 13 residues long. The CDR3 loop is CASRASGANVLTF. The CDR3 bases are TGTGCCAGCAGAGCATCAGGGGCCAACGTCCTGACTTTC.

This clonotype was observed a single time. The J gene is TRBJ2-7, the V gene TRBV11-2, with TRBD2 matching over 11 bases. This CDR3 contains 16 residues. V was pared by 3 bases and J by 1 base, with 5 bases of the junction left unmatched. Germline V gene sequence: CDR1 SGHAT, CDR2 FQNNGV. This chain's CDR3 is CASSFLGLAVSYEQYF. The CDR3 DNA is TGTGCCAGCAGCTTCCTGGGACTAGCGGTTTCCTACGAGCAGTACTTC.

This clonotype was observed many times. The rearrangement links TRBV7-2 to TRBJ2-3, with 11 nucleotides matching TRBD2. The CDR3 length is 16 residues. Losses at the gene ends were 3 bases for V and 0 bases for J; bases not matched to a gene: 2. Germline assignment: CDR1 SGHTA and CDR2 FQGNSA. Here the CDR3 DNA reads TGTGCCAGCAGCTTCGGACTAGCGGGCAGCACAGATACGCAGTATTTT. As protein: CASSFGLAGSTDTQYF.

Ten or more counts support this clonotype. The CDR3 sequence: CASSQDQASSYEQYF. DNA for the CDR3: TGCGCCAGCAGCCAAGATCAGGCTAGCAGTTACGAGCAGTACTTC. The chain combines TRBV4-3 with TRBJ2-7; D is possibly TRBD2 (5 bases). The V end was cut by 0 bases, the J end by 4 bases, with 13 bases between. This CDR3 is built from 15 residues. Germline CDR1 and CDR2: LGHNA and YSLEER.

About this clonotype itself: Its ends do not fully match the called genes, so a read error is possible. The chain uses TRBV20-1 and TRBJ1-2; a possible D gene is TRBD1 (6 bases). From germline, CDR1 is DFQATT and CDR2 SNEGSKA (reference sequence). The CDR3 has 16 residues. CDR3 residues: CSANQQGQGAYYDYTF. CDR3 in DNA: TGCAGTGCGAACCAGCAGGGGCAGGGAGCGTACTATGACTACACCTTC.

Comments on this clonotype: At one of its ends the junction is not consistent with the germline gene, which may arise from a read error. J is TRBJ1-5 and V is TRBV29-1, with TRBD1 as a possible D gene (5 bases). Germline V lookup: CDR1 SQVTM, CDR2 ANQGSEA. The CDR3 runs 17 residues. This CDR3 is CGVVRPDSHRGNQPQHF. The CDR3, as DNA: TGCGGCGTTGTGCGTCCTGACAGCCATCGCGGCAATCAGCCCCAGCATTTT.

The chain employs TRBV19 and TRBJ1-1; 7 bases line up with TRBD1. The CDR3 is 15 residues long. V trimming: 6 bases; J trimming: 3 bases; junction bases outside the gene matches: 10. The germline gives CDR1 LNHDA, CDR2 SQIVND (reference sequence). CDR3 in DNA: TGTGCCAGTAGATCACAGGGGAGTTTGGACACTGAAGCTTTCTTT. Translation: CASRSQGSLDTEAFF.

Many counts were recorded for this clonotype. V gene TRBV18 combines with J gene TRBJ2-3, with 12 positions matching TRBD2. V shed 6 bases, J shed 4 bases, and the junction held 5 bases outside the gene matches. CDR1 and CDR2 from the germline V gene are KGHSH and LQKENI. The CDR3 runs 15 residues. The CDR3 nucleotides read TGTGCCAGCTCCCAGACTAGCGGGAGTGCAGATACGCAGTATTTT. Encoded protein: CASSQTSGSADTQYF.

This clonotype was detected ten times or more. The rearrangement uses TRBV5-4 and TRBJ2-7, with 9 nucleotides matching TRBD1. CDR1 is SGHNT and CDR2 is YYREEE in the germline V gene (reference sequence). The trim removed 5 bases at V and 1 base at J, leaving 10 bases unmatched. The CDR3 length is 16 residues. CDR3 residues: CASRRQGGLVSYEQYF. CDR3 DNA sequence: TGTGCCAGCAGACGACAGGGGGGTTTAGTGTCCTACGAGCAGTACTTC. Full variable domain (missing parts from reference TRBV5-4 and TRBJ2-7): ETGVTQSPTHLIKTRGQQVTLRCSSQSGHNTVSWYQQALGQGPQFIFQYYREEENGRGNFPPRFSGLQFPNYSSELNVNALELDDSALYLCASRRQGGLVSYEQYFGPGTRLTVT.